The 29 T cell receptor beta chains in this list originate from one sample, sequenced in a study of T cells in localized non-small cell lung cancer. Profiling relied on immunoSEQ multiplex PCR, and the TCRdb table lists in-frame clones only, not all of them. The sample records around 1,600 clones, roughly 19% being singletons. This specimen was normal lung tissue next to the tumor, taken before any cancer treatment. These TCRs come from a female donor over 55 with stage I lung adenocarcinoma.

Only a few counts were recorded for this clone. V gene TRBV6-8 combines with J gene TRBJ2-7; perhaps TRBD2 as D (6 bases). From germline, CDR1 is MNHGY and CDR2 SAAAGT. V was clipped by 0 bases and J by 2 bases, with 11 bases between them. The CDR3 contains 15 residues. CDR3 sequence reads: CASSYSRGSTYEQYF. The CDR3 coding sequence is TGTGCCAGCAGTTACTCTCGGGGGTCAACCTACGAGCAGTACTTC.

The rearrangement joins TRBV29-1 to TRBJ2-5; 10 bases agree with TRBD1. The CDR3 has 19 residues. The germline V gene has CDR1 SQVTM and CDR2 ANQGSEA. The junction had 17 bases not matched to a gene; V was cut back by 0 bases and J by 4 bases. This CDR3 reads CSVEEGRDRGFRGRETQYF. CDR3 nucleotides: TGCAGCGTTGAAGAAGGGCGGGACAGGGGCTTTCGGGGACGAGAGACCCAGTACTTC.

In this sample, this clone turned up a few times. The genes are TRBV18 and TRBJ2-7; 15 bases are a match to TRBD2. The CDR3 runs to 17 residues. The J segment lost 0 bases and the V segment lost 3 bases, leaving 3 bases of the junction unmatched. From germline, CDR1 is KGHSH and CDR2 LQKENI. CDR3 DNA sequence: TGTGCCAGCTCACCGGGACTAGCGGGGGGAAGCTCCTACGAGCAGTACTTC. It encodes CASSPGLAGGSSYEQYF.

The chain carries TRBV11-3 and TRBJ2-3, with D hard to call. The CDR3 has 15 residues. Germline V gene data show CDR1 as SGHNT and CDR2 as YENEEA. The V and J ends lost 7 bases and 3 bases respectively, with 17 bases between them. Here the CDR3 reads CASTLGIAWTDTQYF. CDR3 DNA: TGTGCCAGCACCCTTGGGATAGCTTGGACAGATACGCAGTATTTT.

This clone was counted between two and nine times. The genes are TRBV2 and TRBJ2-3; D may be TRBD1 or TRBD2 (5 bases each). CDR1 SNHLY and CDR2 FYNNEI come from the germline V gene. V was cut by 5 bases and J by 5 bases, with 14 bases left in between. The CDR3 loop spans 14 amino acids. The CDR3 DNA reads as TGTGCCAGCAGTAGGGACGGCGGCAGAGATACGCAGTATTTT. This translates into CASSRDGGRDTQYF.

CDR3 sequence reads: CASGGISTDTQYF. CDR3 in DNA: TGTGCCAGCGGAGGGATTAGCACAGATACGCAGTATTTT. The chain employs TRBV9 and TRBJ2-3, with D perhaps matching TRBD2 (6 bases). Germline assignment: CDR1 SGDLS and CDR2 YYNGEE. The CDR3 is 13 residues long. V was clipped by 7 bases and J by 0 bases, with 9 bases between them.

The J gene is TRBJ2-5, the V gene TRBV29-1; D might be TRBD2 (5 bases). Looked up from germline, CDR1 is SQVTM and CDR2 is ANQGSEA. The V and J ends lost 0 bases and 0 bases respectively, with 14 bases between them. This CDR3 contains 16 residues. CDR3 nucleotide sequence: TGCAGCGTTGAAGATTGGGAAAAGGGAGACCAAGAGACCCAGTACTTC. This gives the protein CSVEDWEKGDQETQYF.

There are a few counts of this clone. Written as DNA, the CDR3 is TGTGCCAGCTCACCGCGAAGCGAAGTCTACGAGCAGTACTTC. It codes for CASSPRSEVYEQYF. The chain has TRBV18 and TRBJ2-7, with unresolved D. V gave up 3 bases and J gave up 3 bases, with 12 bases separating them. Germline V lookup: CDR1 KGHSH, CDR2 LQKENI. The CDR3 loop spans 14 amino acids.

This CDR3 is CSVESGSGNTIYF. Written as DNA, the CDR3 is TGCAGCGTTGAGTCGGGGTCTGGAAACACCATATATTTT. The gene calls are TRBV29-1 and TRBJ1-3; D remains unclear. There are 13 residues in the CDR3. Deletions cut 3 bases from V and 1 base from J, with 7 bases between. Germline CDR1 reads SQVTM; CDR2 reads ANQGSEA.

The V gene is TRBV7-5, the J gene TRBJ2-4; TRBD1 was called by the table and not checked on the DNA. TRBV7-5 is given as a pseudogene. The CDR3 is 14 amino acids. CDR3: CASSLRTGRDIQYF. The CDR3 DNA sequence: TGTGCCAGCAGCTTACGGACAGGGAGGGACATTCAGTACTTC.

CDR3 DNA sequence: TGTGCCAGCAGCCAAGGGGAGCTCAATCAGCCCCAGCATTTT. It codes for CASSQGELNQPQHF. The V call is TRBV11-3, the J call TRBJ1-5; tentatively, D is TRBD1 (5 bases). Trimming shortened V by 5 bases and J by 3 bases, and 11 bases separated the two germline ends. Germline CDR1 SGHNT, CDR2 YENEEA. This CDR3 contains 14 residues.

By share, this clone ranks as medium-sized. The chain links TRBV11-3 to TRBJ2-3, with 10 bases matching TRBD2. J was trimmed by 6 bases and V by 2 bases; bases with no gene match: 8. From germline, CDR1 is SGHNT and CDR2 YENEEA. This CDR3 has 16 residues. DNA for the CDR3: TGTGCCAGCAGCTTATATAGCGGGGGGCCGTCGGATACGCAGTATTTT. Its translation: CASSLYSGGPSDTQYF.

V gene TRBV19 combines with J gene TRBJ1-3; unclear D gene. Germline assignment: CDR1 LNHDA and CDR2 SQIVND (reference sequence). This CDR3 region has 15 residues. V shed 3 bases and J shed 4 bases, with 13 bases lying between them. CDR3 sequence: CASSMFLQPGNTIYF. CDR3 nucleotides: TGTGCCAGTAGTATGTTTCTACAGCCCGGAAACACCATATATTTT.

The chain couples TRBV11-3 to TRBJ1-2; 8 positions match TRBD1. Germline values: CDR1 SGHNT, CDR2 YENEEA. This CDR3 is 14 amino acids long. The trim removed 6 bases at V and 2 bases at J, leaving 5 bases unmatched. CDR3 sequence reads: CASSYDRGNYGYTF. Written as DNA, the CDR3 is TGTGCCAGCAGTTACGACAGGGGCAACTATGGCTACACCTTC.

Judged by abundance, this clone is large. V usage is TRBV19 and J usage is TRBJ2-7, with a possible D match to TRBD2 (6 bases). The CDR3 contains 13 residues. With 4 bases removed from V and 3 bases from J, the gap between germline ends came to 10 bases. Per germline, CDR1 LNHDA and CDR2 SQIVND (reference sequence). DNA of the CDR3: TGTGCCAGTAGTAGCGGGGTTAACTACGAGCAGTACTTC. This encodes CASSSGVNYEQYF.

This clone is deemed medium-sized (0.01 to 0.1%). The rearrangement uses TRBV6-8 and TRBJ2-3, with D perhaps TRBD1 (6 bases). Trimming took 7 bases from V and 4 from J, leaving 18 bases between them. Germline CDR1 is MNHGY and CDR2 is SAAAGT. The CDR3 extends over 15 amino acids. This CDR3 reads CASNFRGESSDTQYF. In DNA, the CDR3 is TGTGCCAGCAATTTCAGGGGTGAAAGTTCAGATACGCAGTATTTT.

V is TRBV18 and J is TRBJ2-2; maybe TRBD1 (5 bases). This CDR3 contains 16 residues. Trimming removed 0 bases at V and 4 bases at J, with 12 bases between. The germline gives CDR1 KGHSH, CDR2 LQKENI. The CDR3 sequence is CASSPPSFRATGELFF. The CDR3 nucleotides read TGTGCCAGCTCACCACCGAGCTTCAGGGCCACCGGGGAGCTGTTTTTT.

This chain links TRBV14 with TRBJ2-1; possibly TRBD1 for D (5 bases). Trimming cost V 2 bases and J 7 bases, with 6 bases left between them. The CDR3 extends over 12 amino acids. The germline V gene encodes CDR1 SGHDN and CDR2 FVKESK. In DNA form, the CDR3 reads TGTGCCAGCAGCCAATCAGGGAATGAGCAGTTCTTC. This translates into CASSQSGNEQFF.

The chain recombines TRBV9 with TRBJ2-7; 11 nucleotides line up with TRBD1. The V segment lost 2 bases and the J segment 2 bases; nucleotides outside the gene matches: 3. CDR1 SGDLS and CDR2 YYNGEE come from the germline V gene. The CDR3 extends over 15 amino acids. DNA of the CDR3: TGTGCCAGCAGCGTCCTGGGACAGGGGGCCTACGAGCAGTACTTC. This codes for CASSVLGQGAYEQYF.

This clone was detected a few times. The V and J genes are TRBV11-3 and TRBJ2-1, with D possibly TRBD1 on 5 matching bases. With 5 bases removed from V and 6 bases from J, the gap between germline ends came to 14 bases. CDR1 and CDR2 from the germline V gene are SGHNT and YENEEA. The CDR3 extends over 14 amino acids. The CDR3 here is CASSLDSSSNEQFF. CDR3 bases: TGTGCCAGCAGCCTTGACAGTAGTTCCAATGAGCAGTTCTTC.

V gene TRBV6-1 combines with J gene TRBJ1-3, with a possible D match to TRBD1 (5 bases). This CDR3 is built from 15 residues. Trimming shortened V by 1 base and J by 0 bases, and 7 bases separated the two germline ends. Germline values: CDR1 MNHNS, CDR2 SASEGT. This CDR3 reads CASSEGGLSGNTIYF. CDR3 sequence (DNA): TGTGCCAGCAGTGAAGGGGGACTCTCTGGAAACACCATATATTTT.

By sample fraction, this clone is large (0.1 to 1%). The gene calls are TRBV6-1 and TRBJ1-1, with D possibly being TRBD1 (5 bases). The germline V gene encodes CDR1 MNHNS and CDR2 SASEGT. CDR3 length equals 16 residues. Trimming took 1 base from V and 5 from J, leaving 17 bases between them. The CDR3 reads CASSEEASGGGTEAFF. CDR3 nucleotides: TGTGCCAGCAGTGAAGAGGCGTCCGGGGGAGGTACTGAAGCTTTCTTT.

The gene calls are TRBV11-3 and TRBJ2-6, with D perhaps assigned TRBD1 or TRBD2 (5 bases each). Germline values: CDR1 SGHNT, CDR2 YENEEA. Trimming pared 1 base from V and 4 bases from J, leaving 11 bases between. The CDR3 contains 16 residues. The CDR3 reads CASSLGIGDGANVLTF. CDR3 nucleotide sequence: TGTGCCAGCAGCTTAGGTATAGGGGACGGGGCCAACGTCCTGACTTTC.

The rearrangement uses TRBV9 and TRBJ2-5; D unresolved. The CDR3 runs 15 residues. CDR1 is SGDLS, CDR2 YYNGEE, per germline. Deletions cut 0 bases from V and 0 bases from J, with 9 bases between. In DNA form, the CDR3 reads TGTGCCAGCAGCGTAGCGGCAGGCCACCAAGAGACCCAGTACTTC. This translates into CASSVAAGHQETQYF.

The table lists this clone with a few counts. The chain joins TRBV6-8 to TRBJ2-5; 8 bases align to TRBD2. The germline V gene encodes CDR1 MNHGY and CDR2 SAAAGT. The junction had 5 bases not matched to a gene; V was cut back by 6 bases and J by 5 bases. CDR3 size: 13 residues. CDR3 in amino acids: CASSDLAGETQYF. CDR3 sequence (DNA): TGTGCCAGCAGCGATTTAGCGGGGGAGACCCAGTACTTC.

This chain connects TRBV6-8 to TRBJ2-1; weak D call: TRBD1 (6 bases). Trimming removed 2 bases from V and 2 bases from J, with 7 bases in between. The CDR3 has 14 residues. Germline V gene data show CDR1 as MNHGY and CDR2 as SAAAGT. The CDR3 nucleotides are TGTGCCAGCAGTTACCGGGACACCTACAATGAGCAGTTCTTC. Residues: CASSYRDTYNEQFF.

The chain carries TRBV11-3 and TRBJ1-1, with 7 bases that match TRBD1. There are 15 residues in the CDR3. The germline V gene encodes CDR1 SGHNT and CDR2 YENEEA. V dropped 2 bases and J dropped 4; count of bases not matched to a gene: 7. The CDR3 is CASSLFGQGGTEAFF. The CDR3 DNA reads as TGTGCCAGCAGCTTATTTGGTCAGGGGGGCACTGAAGCTTTCTTT.

This clone counts as medium-sized. The chain employs TRBV9 and TRBJ1-1; D gene unclear. The V end was cut by 3 bases, the J end by 4 bases, with 13 bases between. This CDR3 is built from 14 residues. Germline V gene sequence: CDR1 SGDLS, CDR2 YYNGEE. The CDR3 loop is CASSARSALTEAFF. As DNA, the CDR3 is TGTGCCAGCAGCGCGAGATCGGCTCTCACTGAAGCTTTCTTT.

V is TRBV29-1 and J is TRBJ2-3; D might be TRBD2 (5 bases). Trimming left V 7 bases short and J 0 bases short, with 14 bases between. The CDR3 spans 14 residues. From germline, CDR1 is SQVTM and CDR2 ANQGSEA. The CDR3 spells CSGSLGLSTDTQYF. The CDR3 nucleotides are TGCAGCGGAAGTCTCGGACTGAGCACAGATACGCAGTATTTT.